This note documents a single T cell receptor (beta chain) sequence. The target antigen is unknown. Some clones are missing from TCRdb's copy, which holds only in-frame ones; the method was immunoSEQ multiplex PCR. The sample shows about 680,000 clones, 89% of them seen only once. This specimen comes from a study of Ad26.COV2.S vaccination and SARS-CoV-2 variants. This sample's treatment: some 20 received Ad26.COV2.S at low or high dose, single or two shots; 5 received placebo; per-sample allocation not given. All samples were drawn on day 63, counting from the first vaccine or placebo injection. Findings and limits, study-wide: Once vaccination had occurred, spike-specific CD8+ and CD4+ T cell responses reportedly showed substantial breadth.

Germline V gene sequence: CDR1 LNHDA, CDR2 SQIVND (reference sequence). The length of the CDR3 is 14 residues. V lost 1 base and J lost 6, with 10 bases in between. The chain is built from TRBV19 and TRBJ1-5, with unresolved D. The source material was peripheral blood, sampled in a trial of Ad26.COV2.S vaccine versus placebo. The receptor's source is a person between 18 and 65 years old who received the Ad26.COV2.S COVID-19 vaccine or a placebo. The DNA for the CDR3 is TGTGCCAGTAGTATAGGGTTAGGGCGTCAGCCCCAGCATTTT. It is translated as CASSIGLGRQPQHF.